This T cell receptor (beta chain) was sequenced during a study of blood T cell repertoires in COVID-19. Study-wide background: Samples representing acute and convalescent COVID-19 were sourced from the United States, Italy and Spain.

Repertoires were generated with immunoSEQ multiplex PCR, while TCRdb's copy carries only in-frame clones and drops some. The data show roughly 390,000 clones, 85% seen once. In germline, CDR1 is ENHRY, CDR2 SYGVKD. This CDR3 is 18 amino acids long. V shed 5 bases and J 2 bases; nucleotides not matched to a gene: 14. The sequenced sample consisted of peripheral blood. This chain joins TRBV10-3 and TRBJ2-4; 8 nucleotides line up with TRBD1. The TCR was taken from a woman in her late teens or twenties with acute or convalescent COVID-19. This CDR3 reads CAISSLPGQGESKNIQYF. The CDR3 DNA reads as TGTGCCATCAGTTCTCTTCCCGGACAGGGCGAGTCCAAAAACATTCAGTACTTC.